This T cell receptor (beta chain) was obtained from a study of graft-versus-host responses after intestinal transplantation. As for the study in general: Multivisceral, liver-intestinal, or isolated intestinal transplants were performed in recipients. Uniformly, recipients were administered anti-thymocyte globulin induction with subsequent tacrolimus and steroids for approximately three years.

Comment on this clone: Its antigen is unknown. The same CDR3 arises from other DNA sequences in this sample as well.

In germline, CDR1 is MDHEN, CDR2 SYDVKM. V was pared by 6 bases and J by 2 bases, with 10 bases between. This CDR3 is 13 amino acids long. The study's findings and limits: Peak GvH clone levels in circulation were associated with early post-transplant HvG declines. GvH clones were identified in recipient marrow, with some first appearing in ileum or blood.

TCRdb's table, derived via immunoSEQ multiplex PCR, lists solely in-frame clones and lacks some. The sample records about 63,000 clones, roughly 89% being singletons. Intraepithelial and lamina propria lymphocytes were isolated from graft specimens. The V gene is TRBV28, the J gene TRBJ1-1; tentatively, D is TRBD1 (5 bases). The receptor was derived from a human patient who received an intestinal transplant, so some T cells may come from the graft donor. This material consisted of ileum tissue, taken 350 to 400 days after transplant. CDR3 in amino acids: CASSLGHNTEAFF. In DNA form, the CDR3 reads TGTGCCAGCAGCCTAGGACATAACACTGAAGCTTTCTTT.